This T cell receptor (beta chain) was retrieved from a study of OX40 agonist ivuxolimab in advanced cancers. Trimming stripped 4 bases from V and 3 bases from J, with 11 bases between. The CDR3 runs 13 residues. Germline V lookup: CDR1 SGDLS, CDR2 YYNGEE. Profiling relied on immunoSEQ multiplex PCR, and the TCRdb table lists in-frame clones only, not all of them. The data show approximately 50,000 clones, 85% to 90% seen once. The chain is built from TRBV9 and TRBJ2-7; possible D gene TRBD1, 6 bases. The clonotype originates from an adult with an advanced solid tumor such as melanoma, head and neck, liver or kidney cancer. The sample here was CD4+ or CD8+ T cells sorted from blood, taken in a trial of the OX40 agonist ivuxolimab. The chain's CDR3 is CASSLRDNYEQYF. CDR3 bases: TGTGCCAGCAGCCTCAGGGACAACTACGAGCAGTACTTC.